Reported below is one T cell receptor (beta chain). TCRdb keeps only in-frame clones here, not all; method: immunoSEQ multiplex PCR. The sample includes roughly 430,000 clones, more than 70% of them seen just once. This sample is part of a study of blood T cell repertoires in COVID-19. Input material: PBMCs or T cells enriched from blood (not recorded which). This sequence was found in a young woman who had been exposed to COVID-19.

CDR3 DNA sequence: TGTGCCAGCAGCGTTCTACAGGGTGAAGCTTTCTTT. Translating it yields CASSVLQGEAFF. This chain joins TRBV7-9 and TRBJ1-1, with a possible D match to TRBD1 (6 bases). Deletions cut 5 bases from V and 7 bases from J, with 11 bases between. CDR3 length equals 12 residues. The germline V gene has CDR1 SEHNR and CDR2 FQNEAQ (reference sequence).